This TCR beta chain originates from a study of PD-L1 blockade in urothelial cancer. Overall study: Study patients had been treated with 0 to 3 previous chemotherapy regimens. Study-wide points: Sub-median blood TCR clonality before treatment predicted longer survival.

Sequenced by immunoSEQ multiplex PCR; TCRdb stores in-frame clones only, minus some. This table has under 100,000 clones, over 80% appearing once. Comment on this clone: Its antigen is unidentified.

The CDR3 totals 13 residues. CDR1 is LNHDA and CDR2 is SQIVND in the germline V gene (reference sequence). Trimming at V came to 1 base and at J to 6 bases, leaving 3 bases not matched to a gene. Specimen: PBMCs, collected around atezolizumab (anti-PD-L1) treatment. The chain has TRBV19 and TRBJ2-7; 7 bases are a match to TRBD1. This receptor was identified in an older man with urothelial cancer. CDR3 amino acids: CASSIGQGSEQYF. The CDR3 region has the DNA TGTGCCAGTAGTATAGGACAGGGCAGCGAGCAGTACTTC.